The present T cell receptor beta chain was sequenced within a study of T cell responses to AZD1222 COVID-19 vaccine. The length of the CDR3 is 13 residues. The germline CDR1 and CDR2 sequences are SGHNT and YYREEE (reference sequence). Trimming took 2 bases from V and 3 from J, leaving 8 bases between them. The assay was immunoSEQ multiplex PCR, and TCRdb's table has in-frame clones only and misses some. The sample carries some 180,000 clones, just under 95% recorded once. This receptor was identified in an adult in good health. Sequenced here: peripheral blood, sampled on day 0 of AZD1222 vaccination. The V call is TRBV5-4, the J call TRBJ2-5; unclear D gene. The CDR3 reads CASSFQAKETQYF. Here the CDR3 DNA reads TGTGCCAGCAGCTTCCAGGCCAAAGAGACCCAGTACTTC.